These 4 T cell receptor beta chains came from one sample sequenced in a study of CD8 T cells in Susac syndrome. Random-hexamer reverse transcription was applied to roughly 0.5 to 1 ug RNA. TCRdb reprocessed the immunoSEQ multiplex PCR reads with MiXCR, giving one entry per CDR3 protein. Of under 150,000 distinct CDR3 sequences in the sample, roughly 95% were seen once. The sample taken for sequencing was CD4+ T cells from PBMCs. The receptors stem from a human donor with Susac syndrome.

The chain couples TRBV29-1 to TRBJ1-1, with D maybe TRBD1 (6 bases). Trimming left V 2 bases short and J 5 bases short, with 15 bases between. There are 14 residues in the CDR3. Per germline, CDR1 SQVTM and CDR2 ANQGSEA. CDR3 in DNA: TGCAGCGTTGAAAAGCCCGGGGGCAGAACTGAAGCTTTCTTT. Its protein product is CSVEKPGGRTEAFF.

The rearrangement joins TRBV6-4 to TRBJ2-3, with a tentative D call TRBD1 (5 bases). The V gene lost 0 bases and the J gene lost 2 bases, with 9 bases spanning the gap. The V gene's germline CDR1 is MRHNA and CDR2 SNTAGT. The CDR3 has 15 residues. CDR3 residues: CASSDSGLDTDTQYF. CDR3 DNA: TGTGCCAGCAGTGACTCGGGGCTGGACACAGATACGCAGTATTTT.

The J gene is TRBJ2-1, the V gene TRBV27; 14 bases are shared with TRBD2. The CDR3 totals 19 residues. The V gene end was trimmed by 4 bases and the J gene end by 8 bases; junction bases not matched to a gene: 16. Germline V gene data show CDR1 as MNHEY and CDR2 as SMNVEV (reference sequence). CDR3 loop: CASSSPGLAGVLASHEQFF. The CDR3 bases are TGTGCCAGCAGTTCACCGGGACTAGCGGGAGTCTTAGCTTCCCATGAGCAGTTCTTC.

The chain has TRBV9 and TRBJ2-3; D remains unclear. V was clipped by 2 bases and J by 4 bases, with 14 bases between them. The CDR3 runs to 15 residues. Germline loops: CDR1 SGDLS, CDR2 YYNGEE. The CDR3 coding sequence is TGTGCCAGCAGCGTTTCGACGAAATCCGCAGATACGCAGTATTTT. It translates to CASSVSTKSADTQYF.